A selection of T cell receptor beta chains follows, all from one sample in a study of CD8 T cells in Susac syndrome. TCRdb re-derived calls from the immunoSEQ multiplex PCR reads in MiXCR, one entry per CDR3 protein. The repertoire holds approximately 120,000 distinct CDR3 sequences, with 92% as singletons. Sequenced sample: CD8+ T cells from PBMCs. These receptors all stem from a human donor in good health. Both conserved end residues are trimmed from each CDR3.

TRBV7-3	ASSFTSAPYNEQF
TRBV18	ASSPEPYNEQF
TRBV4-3	ASSQDLSSGNTIY
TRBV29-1	SVIPPLGLSDGYT
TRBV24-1	ATSDHNEQF
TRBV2	ASRNFREAF
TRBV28	ASSLPPRVF
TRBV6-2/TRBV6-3	ASSYVGGNTEAF
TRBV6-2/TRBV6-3	ASREVNTEAF
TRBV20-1	SARDLGGTASGNTIY
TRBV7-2	ASSPQTSGGAVETQY
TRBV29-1	SVGRDNRNVQETQY
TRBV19	ASTPTGEHSPLH
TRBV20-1	SASGLAGVNEQF
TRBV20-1	SAVQGHPNEKLF
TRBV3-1	ASSHAGQGNQPQH
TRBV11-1	ASSLATSGNVYEQH
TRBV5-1	ASSQTGIPYEQY
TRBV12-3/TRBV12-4	ASSRTGKEELF
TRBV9	ASSVSGGSSYNEQF
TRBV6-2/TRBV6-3	ASSYNINHNEQF
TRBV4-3	ASSQDPASRADTQY
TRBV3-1	ASSQDGVNSPLH
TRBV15	ATSRDGGNNEQF
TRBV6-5	ASSYRLAGGPEKPDTQY
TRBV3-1	ASSPTSGGGNEQF
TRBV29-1	SVGGGGAPHEQY
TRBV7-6	ASSPGGGLGYGYT
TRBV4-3	ASSQPRRDGPRGYT
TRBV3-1	ASSHTLRGDEQF
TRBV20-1	SASTGFGYT
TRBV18	ASSPSASGTNLLTGNTIY
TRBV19	ASTKQVLGTGELF
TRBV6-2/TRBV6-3	ASSYSASGTSGRVYEQY
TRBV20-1	SAPSGGEVNTIY
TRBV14	ASSQIEGAEAF
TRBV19	ASVDPGTGGSGELF
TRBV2	ASRTSGGRTGANVLT
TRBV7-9	ASSDVQARGGAF
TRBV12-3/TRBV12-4	ASSLGRGSYEQY
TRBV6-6	ASSYAIRGNQPQH
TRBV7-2	ASSLGTGSNSNQPQH
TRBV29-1	SVEKAEGQPQH
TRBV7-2	ASSSRVDQPQH
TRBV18	ASSLGLRDSQEQY
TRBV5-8	ASAPYGLGYT
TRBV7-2	ASSSEGARNSPLH
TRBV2	ASSEISNQPQH
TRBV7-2	ASSLEPSTEAF
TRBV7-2	ASSLQRQGRRGTNYGYT